This T cell receptor (beta chain) was documented in a study of cytomegalovirus exposure and HLA in healthy donors. The PCR made use of 60 Vbeta and 13 Jbeta primers. Data came from immunoSEQ multiplex PCR; TCRdb stores just in-frame clones and leaves some out. Of under 70,000 clones detected, roughly 88% appear once; the ten largest clones hold 2%. Study observations and caveats: Later analysis associated a missense DCLRE1C variant with TCR beta V- and J-gene trimming.

Regarding donors, all were healthy bone marrow donors. Details on this clone: What it recognizes is unknown.

Germline assignment: CDR1 MNHEY and CDR2 SMNVEV (reference sequence). The CDR3 runs to 16 residues. Trimming removed 4 bases at V and 5 bases at J, with 20 bases between. The material sequenced was PBMCs. This receptor was obtained from a woman aged 25-40 years in good health and CMV-seronegative. The rearrangement links TRBV27 to TRBJ1-1; TRBD1 might be the D (5 bases). The CDR3 protein is CASSWTAGMLGTEAFF. Written as DNA, the CDR3 is TGTGCCAGCAGTTGGACCGCAGGGATGCTAGGGACTGAAGCTTTCTTT.